This T cell receptor (beta chain) derives from a study of regulatory T cells in long-lasting Graves disease. Study at large: Antithyroid drug use was under 3 months in newly diagnosed Graves' patients.

Time point indicated: newly diagnosed GD, antithyroid drugs for less than 3 months. From PBMCs, RNA was extracted and then used to make the TCR library. With iRepertoire HTBI primers and Arm-PCR of CDR3 regions, TCR beta libraries were built. TCRdb passed the multiplex PCR reads through MiXCR, listing each CDR3 protein once. The sample yields about 330,000 distinct CDR3 sequences, roughly 15% seen once. The length of the CDR3 is 13 residues. CDR1 and CDR2 from the germline V gene are SGHNT and YENEEA. The ends were cut back, 3 bases at V and 8 bases at J, with 13 bases in the middle. This clonotype came up many times. The sample was also linked to a second study, of T cells in Graves' hyperthyroidism and ophthalmopathy. According to that study: In blood, most of the thyroid clonotypes expanded above 0.001 were also present.

The rearrangement links TRBV11-3 to TRBJ1-2; D not certain. The TCR sequence derives from a woman younger than 35 with Graves disease. Material: peripheral blood mononuclear cells (PBMCs), obtained at new diagnosis, from a patient treated with antithyroid drugs. The CDR3 region is CASSFDGLDGYTF. CDR3 coding DNA: TGTGCCAGCAGCTTCGACGGTTTGGACGGCTACACCTTC.